The entry below gives a single TCR beta chain sequence along with its context. Its specificity is not known. Trimming cost V 1 base and J 10 bases, with 22 bases left between them. The CDR3 extends over 16 amino acids. Germline loops: CDR1 SGHNT, CDR2 YENEEA. The data were taken from a study of OX40 agonist ivuxolimab in advanced cancers. At the level of the study: Subjects had a mean age of around 60 years, with a range of 23 to 79; roughly 80% were male. In three patients, partial responses were observed, one with hepatocellular carcinoma and two with cutaneous melanoma.

Method: immunoSEQ multiplex PCR; TCRdb's copy keeps in-frame clones and lacks some. The data show about 67,000 clones, approximately 91% seen once. Points from the study as a whole: Relative to CD4+ cells, CD8+ T cells on average had more expanded clones. CD4+ and CD8+ T cells in blood underwent clonal expansion by week 6 at 0.1 to 3.0 mg/kg.

Sequenced here: CD4+ or CD8+ T cells sorted from blood, sampled in a trial of the OX40 agonist ivuxolimab. V and J are TRBV11-3 and TRBJ2-5; no clear D. This clonotype originated in an adult with an advanced solid tumor such as melanoma, head and neck, liver or kidney cancer. CDR3 coding DNA: TGTGCCAGCAGCTTAGGGCCTAATTTTGAATACGCGATCCAGTACTTC. It is translated as CASSLGPNFEYAIQYF.